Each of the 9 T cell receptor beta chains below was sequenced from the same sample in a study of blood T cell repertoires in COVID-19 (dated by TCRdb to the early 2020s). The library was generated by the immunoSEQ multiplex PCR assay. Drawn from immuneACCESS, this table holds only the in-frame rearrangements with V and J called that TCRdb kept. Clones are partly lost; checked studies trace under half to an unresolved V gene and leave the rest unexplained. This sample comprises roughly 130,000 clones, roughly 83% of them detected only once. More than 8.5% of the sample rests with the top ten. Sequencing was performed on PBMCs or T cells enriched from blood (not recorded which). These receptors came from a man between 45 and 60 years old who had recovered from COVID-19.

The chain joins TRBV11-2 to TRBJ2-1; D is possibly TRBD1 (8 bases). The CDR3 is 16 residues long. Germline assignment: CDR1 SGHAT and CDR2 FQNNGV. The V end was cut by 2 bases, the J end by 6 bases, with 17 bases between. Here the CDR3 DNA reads TGTGCCAGCAGCTTACACTTGGACAGGGAGGGCAATGAGCAGTTCTTC. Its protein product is CASSLHLDREGNEQFF. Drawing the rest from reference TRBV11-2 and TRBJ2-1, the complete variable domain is EAGVAQSPRYKIIEKRQSVAFWCNPISGHATLYWYQQILGQGPKLLIQFQNNGVVDDSQLPKDRFSAERLKGVDSTLKIQPAKLEDSAVYLCASSLHLDREGNEQFFGPGTRLTVL.

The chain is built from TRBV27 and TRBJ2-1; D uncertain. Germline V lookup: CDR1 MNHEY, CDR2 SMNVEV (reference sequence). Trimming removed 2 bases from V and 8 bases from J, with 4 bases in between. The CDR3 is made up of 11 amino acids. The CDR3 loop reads CASSLLDEQFF. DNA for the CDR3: TGTGCCAGCAGTTTACTAGATGAGCAGTTCTTC.

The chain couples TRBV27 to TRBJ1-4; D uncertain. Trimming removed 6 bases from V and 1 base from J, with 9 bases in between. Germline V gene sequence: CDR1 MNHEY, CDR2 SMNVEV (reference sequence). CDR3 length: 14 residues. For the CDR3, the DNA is TGTGCCAGCAGAGGGAGCAGAACTAATGAAAAACTGTTTTTT. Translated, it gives CASRGSRTNEKLFF.

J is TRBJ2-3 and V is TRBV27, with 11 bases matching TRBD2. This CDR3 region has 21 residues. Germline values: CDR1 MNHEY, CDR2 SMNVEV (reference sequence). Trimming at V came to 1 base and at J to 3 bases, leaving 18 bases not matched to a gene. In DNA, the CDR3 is TGTGCCAGCAGTTTATTGGGGGCCCTAGCGGGGGGCCCGGGGTCAACAGATACGCAGTATTTT. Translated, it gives CASSLLGALAGGPGSTDTQYF.

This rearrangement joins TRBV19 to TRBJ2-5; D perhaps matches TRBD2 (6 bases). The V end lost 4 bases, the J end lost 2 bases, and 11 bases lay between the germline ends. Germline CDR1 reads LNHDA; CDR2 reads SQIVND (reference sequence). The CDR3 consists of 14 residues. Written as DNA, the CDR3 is TGTGCCAGTAGTACCCCCGGGGGACAAGAGACCCAGTACTTC. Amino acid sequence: CASSTPGGQETQYF.

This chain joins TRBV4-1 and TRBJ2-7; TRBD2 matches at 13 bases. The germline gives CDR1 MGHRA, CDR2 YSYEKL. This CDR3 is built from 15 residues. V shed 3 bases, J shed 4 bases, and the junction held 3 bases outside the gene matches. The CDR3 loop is CASSHTSGGAYEQYF. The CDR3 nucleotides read TGCGCCAGCAGCCATACTAGCGGGGGGGCTTACGAGCAGTACTTC.

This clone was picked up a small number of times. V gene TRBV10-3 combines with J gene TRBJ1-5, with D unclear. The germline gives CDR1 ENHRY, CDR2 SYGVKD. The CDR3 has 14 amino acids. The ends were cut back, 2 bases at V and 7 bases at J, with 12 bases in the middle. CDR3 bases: TGTGCCATCAGTGAGGAGGGTTTGAACCAGCCCCAGCATTTT. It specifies CAISEEGLNQPQHF.

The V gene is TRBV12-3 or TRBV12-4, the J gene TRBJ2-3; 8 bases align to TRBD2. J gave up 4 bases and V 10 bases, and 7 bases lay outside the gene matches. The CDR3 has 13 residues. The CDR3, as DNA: TGTGCCATCTCGGGGCGGGGGGCAGATACGCAGTATTTT. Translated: CAISGRGADTQYF.

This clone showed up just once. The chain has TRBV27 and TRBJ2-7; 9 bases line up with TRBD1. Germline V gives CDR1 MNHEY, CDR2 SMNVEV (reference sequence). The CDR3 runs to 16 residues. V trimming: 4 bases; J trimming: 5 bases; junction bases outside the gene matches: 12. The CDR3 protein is CASSSPKDRGAHEQYF. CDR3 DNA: TGTGCCAGCAGTTCCCCGAAGGACAGGGGTGCCCACGAGCAGTACTTC.